This T cell receptor (beta chain) was sequenced during a study of tumor-infiltrating lymphocytes in primary liver carcinoma. On the study more broadly: Participating patients were men and women between 30 and 69 years old. Spanning 4.2 to 10 cm, the tumors were T1-T3 N0M0.

The CDR3 sequence is 13 residues long. CDR1 SGHAT and CDR2 FQNNGV come from the germline V gene. TCR beta cDNA was prepared out of roughly 0.45 ug total RNA by means of a constant-region primer. ARM-PCR was slightly modified, and three nested multiplex PCR rounds with it gave rise to the TCR beta libraries. The first two PCR rounds used TRBV1-TRBV30 primers with a Cbeta primer, around 10 cycles each. Each CDR3 protein is one row after TCRdb ran MiXCR on the multiplex PCR reads. The data contain hundreds of thousands of distinct CDR3 sequences, more than 55% of them seen just once; the ten biggest clones take up around 15%. Comment on this clonotype: Germline and junction disagree at one end, which may indicate a read error.

Germline DNA was extracted alongside blood RNA, which was obtained from unsorted whole blood. The sample consisted of peripheral blood. The rearrangement links TRBV11-2 to TRBJ2-5; no clear D. The clonotype was recovered from a woman aged 30 to 39 with primary liver carcinoma and hepatitis B virus infection. The CDR3 protein is CATSAEPLETQYF. The CDR3 nucleotides are TGCGCCACCTCAGCAGAACCCCTGGAGACCCAGTACTTC.